This T cell receptor beta chain stems from a study of shared clonotypes between healthy human individuals. Deep-level assay runs were performed. Repertoires were generated with immunoSEQ multiplex PCR, while TCRdb's copy carries only in-frame clones and drops some. The data show 1.6 million or so clones, approximately 97% seen once. Germline CDR1 KGHSH, CDR2 LQKENI. This CDR3 spans 12 amino acids. Between the trimmed V and J ends, which lost 2 bases and 9 bases, there was a span of 7 bases. The sample was naive CD4+ T cells sorted from blood. Subset denoted: CD45RA+ positively selected. The chain links TRBV18 to TRBJ2-2; D is unclear. The receptor was derived from a man aged 30-40 years in good health. The CDR3 nucleotides are TGTGCCAGCTCACCATCTCAACGGGAGCTGTTTTTT. Translation gives CASSPSQRELFF.